Below are 3 T cell receptor beta chains sequenced from a single sample in a study of blood T cell repertoires in COVID-19 (dated by TCRdb to the early 2020s). The library came from the immunoSEQ multiplex PCR assay. TCRdb re-hosts the immuneACCESS table, in-frame sequences only. Its copies lack some clones; in the studies checked, an unresolved V gene accounts for under half of them, and the cause for the rest is not known. This sample lists around 260,000 clones; roughly 84% were detected once. Approximately 15% of the sample lies in the top ten. The specimen was peripheral blood. Every receptor here comes from a person aged 65 to 85 with COVID-19, enrolled during active disease.

The rearrangement links TRBV10-3 to TRBJ2-3; 7 bases are a match to TRBD1. CDR1 ENHRY and CDR2 SYGVKD come from the germline V gene. The CDR3 runs 13 residues. Trimming cost V 7 bases and J 8 bases; bases outside gene matches: 9. Here the CDR3 reads CAITLDRTSTQYF. In nucleotides, the CDR3 is TGTGCCATCACCTTGGACAGGACGAGTACGCAGTATTTT.

The V gene is TRBV9, the J gene TRBJ2-3; the D is unclear. This CDR3 contains 14 residues. CDR1 and CDR2 (germline): SGDLS, YYNGEE. V was cut by 0 bases and J by 4 bases, with 9 bases left in between. CDR3: CASSVGVGSDTQYF. DNA of the CDR3: TGTGCCAGCAGCGTAGGGGTCGGGTCAGATACGCAGTATTTT.

The rearrangement uses TRBV5-5 and TRBJ2-5, with 7 positions matching TRBD1. CDR3 length: 18 amino acids. The V gene end was trimmed by 0 bases and the J gene end by 1 base; junction bases not matched to a gene: 12. Germline V gives CDR1 SGHKS, CDR2 YYEKEE (reference sequence). The CDR3 spells CASSLGPRGPNPQETQYF. The CDR3 DNA reads TGTGCCAGCAGCTTGGGTCCGAGGGGGCCTAACCCCCAAGAGACCCAGTACTTC.